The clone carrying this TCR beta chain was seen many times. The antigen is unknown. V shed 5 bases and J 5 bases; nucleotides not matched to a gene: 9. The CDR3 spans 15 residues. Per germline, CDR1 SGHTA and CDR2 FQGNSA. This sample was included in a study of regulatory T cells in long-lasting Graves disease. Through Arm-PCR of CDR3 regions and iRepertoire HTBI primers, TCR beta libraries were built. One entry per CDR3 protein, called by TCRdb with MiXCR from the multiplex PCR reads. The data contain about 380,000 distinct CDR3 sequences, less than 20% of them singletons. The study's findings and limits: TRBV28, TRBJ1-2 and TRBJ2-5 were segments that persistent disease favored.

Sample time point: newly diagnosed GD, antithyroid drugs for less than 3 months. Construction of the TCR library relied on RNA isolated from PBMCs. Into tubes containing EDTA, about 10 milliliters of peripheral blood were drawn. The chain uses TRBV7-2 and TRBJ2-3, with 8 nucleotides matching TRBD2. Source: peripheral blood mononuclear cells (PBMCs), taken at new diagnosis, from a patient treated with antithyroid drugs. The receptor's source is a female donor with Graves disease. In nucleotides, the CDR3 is TGTGCCAGCAGCATTAGCGGGACCGCGGGAGATACGCAGTATTTT. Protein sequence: CASSISGTAGDTQYF.